Shown below are 9 T cell receptor beta chains from a single sample sequenced in a study of cytomegalovirus exposure and HLA in healthy donors. The primer mix had 60 Vbeta and 13 Jbeta primers. TCRdb's copy holds only in-frame clones and misses some; the assay was immunoSEQ multiplex PCR. The sample lists about 200,000 clones, roughly 80% seen once, with around a sixth in the top ten. Source material: PBMCs. All receptors derive from a man in his forties in good health and CMV-seronegative.

This clone was observed a handful of times. This chain connects TRBV9 to TRBJ2-7; D uncertain. The CDR3 sequence is 16 residues long. The V gene lost 0 bases and the J gene lost 0 bases, with 13 bases spanning the gap. The germline CDR1 and CDR2 sequences are SGDLS and YYNGEE. For the CDR3, the DNA is TGTGCCAGCAGCGTAGCCCCCTCTATTGGCTCCTACGAGCAGTACTTC. Translating gives CASSVAPSIGSYEQYF.

V usage is TRBV27 and J usage is TRBJ2-5; TRBD1 aligns across 8 bases. Trimming took 5 bases from V and 2 from J; bases not matched to a gene: 4. The germline V gene encodes CDR1 MNHEY and CDR2 SMNVEV (reference sequence). The CDR3 is made up of 14 amino acids. As DNA, the CDR3 is TGTGCCAGCAGTCAGGGGACAGGACAAGAGACCCAGTACTTC. This codes for CASSQGTGQETQYF.

The chain's CDR3 is CASSSDRELGGYTF. The CDR3 DNA is TGTGCCAGCTCGTCGGACAGGGAATTGGGAGGCTACACCTTC. This chain joins TRBV18 and TRBJ1-2; TRBD1 agrees at 8 bases. Germline V CDR1 and CDR2: KGHSH, LQKENI. The junction had 11 bases not matched to a gene; V was cut back by 6 bases and J by 8 bases. This CDR3 is built from 14 residues.

J is TRBJ1-4 and V is TRBV27, with 7 bases that match TRBD1. The CDR3 has 17 residues. The V and J ends lost 2 bases and 6 bases, in that order; junction bases with no gene match: 12. The V gene's germline CDR1 is MNHEY and CDR2 SMNVEV (reference sequence). CDR3 sequence reads: CASSLAHTGDPYEKLFF. In nucleotides, the CDR3 is TGTGCCAGCAGTTTAGCCCACACAGGGGACCCTTATGAAAAACTGTTTTTT.

The J gene is TRBJ1-2, the V gene TRBV13, with D unresolved. Germline CDR1 is PRHDT and CDR2 is FYEKMQ (reference sequence). Trimming left V 5 bases short and J 6 bases short, with 13 bases between. The CDR3 spans 13 residues. CDR3 DNA: TGTGCCAGCAGCCTCGGATCCGACAATGGCTACACCTTC. Its translation is CASSLGSDNGYTF.

This chain connects TRBV5-1 to TRBJ1-1, with D possibly matching TRBD1 (6 bases). V gave up 6 bases and J gave up 1 base, with 16 bases separating them. From germline, CDR1 is SGHRS and CDR2 YFSETQ. The CDR3 runs to 15 residues. The CDR3 coding sequence is TGCGCCAGCACTACCGCCGGGACAACGAACACTGAAGCTTTCTTT. This encodes CASTTAGTTNTEAFF.

V usage is TRBV6-5 and J usage is TRBJ1-2; D not certain. The CDR3 extends over 14 amino acids. Germline V CDR1 and CDR2: MNHEY, SVGAGI. Trimming stripped 0 bases from V and 13 bases from J, with 18 bases between. The CDR3 spells CASSYSGSGKVSTF. The CDR3 bases are TGTGCCAGCAGTTACTCTGGATCAGGCAAAGTTTCCACCTTC.

There are a few counts of this clone. The V call is TRBV4-3, the J call TRBJ2-1, with TRBD2 matching 8 bases. Germline assignment: CDR1 LGHNA and CDR2 YSLEER. Trimming at V came to 0 bases and at J to 7 bases, leaving 11 bases not matched to a gene. The CDR3 sequence is 17 residues long. The CDR3 DNA follows: TGCGCCAGCAGCCAAGATATAAACGGGGGGGCCGAAAATGAGCAGTTCTTC. Its protein is CASSQDINGGAENEQFF.

This rearrangement joins TRBV6-5 to TRBJ2-7, with TRBD1 matching 9 bases. The CDR3 length is 15 residues. From germline, CDR1 is MNHEY and CDR2 SVGAGI. V lost 6 bases and J lost 3; bases outside the gene matches: 9. CDR3 sequence (DNA): TGTGCCAGCAGCCCTCGGGACAGGGACGGCTACGAGCAGTACTTC. Residues: CASSPRDRDGYEQYF.